The 18 T cell receptor beta chains below come from one sample, sequenced in a study of beta chain features in type 1 diabetes. Overall study findings and caveats: Shorter TCRB CDR3s, moderately but significantly so, were found in Type 1 diabetes patients in all four CD4+ subsets.

For these TCRs, the target antigens are not known. All of the isolated RNA was reverse transcribed, so expressed TCRB transcripts were sequenced. Here immunoSEQ multiplex PCR was the method, and the copy in TCRdb shows in-frame clones only, minus some. Of about 270,000 clones in the sample, roughly 13% were seen once. Sequenced: naive CD4+ T cells from blood. All receptors derive from a man in his thirties or forties with type 1 diabetes.

J is TRBJ2-1 and V is TRBV5-6; 7 bases are a match to TRBD1. The trim removed 4 bases at V and 5 bases at J, leaving 6 bases unmatched. This CDR3 is built from 14 residues. In germline, CDR1 is SGHDT, CDR2 YYEEEE. For the CDR3, the DNA is TGTGCCAGCAGCATCCCCGGGACAGACAATGAGCAGTTCTTC. Its translation: CASSIPGTDNEQFF.

This clone was counted only a few times. The V gene is TRBV4-3, the J gene TRBJ2-7; 11 bases map to TRBD2. This CDR3 comprises 16 residues. V shed 1 base, J shed 6 bases, and the junction held 8 bases outside the gene matches. CDR1 is LGHNA and CDR2 is YSLEER in the germline V gene. The CDR3 region has the DNA TGCGCCAGCAGCCAAGGAGAACTAGCGGGAGTTGGCGAGCAGTACTTC. Protein: CASSQGELAGVGEQYF.

J is TRBJ2-2 and V is TRBV4-3, with D possibly being TRBD1 (6 bases). The V and J ends lost 5 bases and 3 bases respectively, with 7 bases between them. The CDR3 is made up of 13 amino acids. The germline V gene encodes CDR1 LGHNA and CDR2 YSLEER. The CDR3 bases are TGCGCCAGCAGCTGGACAGACACCGGGGAGCTGTTTTTT. Residues: CASSWTDTGELFF.

This clone turned up a few times. The chain is built from TRBV7-2 and TRBJ2-1, with TRBD2 matching over 9 bases. The V segment lost 6 bases and the J segment 0 bases; nucleotides outside the gene matches: 0. This CDR3 comprises 14 residues. Germline-derived CDR1 and CDR2 are SGHTA and FQGNSA. Written as DNA, the CDR3 is TGTGCCAGCAGGACTAGCGGCTCCTACAATGAGCAGTTCTTC. Translating it yields CASRTSGSYNEQFF.

This clone was counted between two and nine times. The rearrangement uses TRBV9 and TRBJ2-5; D might be TRBD2 (5 bases). CDR3 length equals 15 residues. V was cut by 1 base and J by 2 bases, with 12 bases left in between. Per the germline V gene, CDR1 is SGDLS and CDR2 is YYNGEE. The CDR3 nucleotides are TGTGCCAGCAGCGTATCTAGTACTAGACAAGAGACCCAGTACTTC. Residues: CASSVSSTRQETQYF.

The V gene is TRBV11-2, the J gene TRBJ2-1; D perhaps matches TRBD1 (6 bases). V dropped 6 bases and J dropped 9 bases, with 15 bases sitting between them. CDR1 and CDR2 (germline): SGHAT, FQNNGV. There are 13 residues in the CDR3. CDR3 bases: TGTGCCAGCAGGCGGATCGCAGGGGTTGAGCAGTTCTTC. Translating it yields CASRRIAGVEQFF.

This clone has only a few counts. V is TRBV2 and J is TRBJ2-1, with TRBD2 identical over 8 bases. This CDR3 region has 15 residues. Per the germline V gene, CDR1 is SNHLY and CDR2 is FYNNEI. V gave up 2 bases and J gave up 2 bases; unmatched junction bases: 2. CDR3 nucleotides: TGTGCCAGCAGTGAATTTAGCGGGACCTACAATGAGCAGTTCTTC. This gives the protein CASSEFSGTYNEQFF.

This clone has just a few counts. V is TRBV7-2 and J is TRBJ2-1, with 8 bases identical to TRBD2. The length of the CDR3 is 15 residues. V was clipped by 5 bases and J by 1 base; unmatched bases: 4. Germline CDR1 and CDR2: SGHTA and FQGNSA. CDR3 in DNA: TGTGCCAGCAGCCCCTCTAGCGGGTCCTACAATGAGCAGTTCTTC. Its protein product is CASSPSSGSYNEQFF. Supplemented by reference TRBV7-2 and TRBJ2-1, the full variable domain reads GAGVSQSPSNKVTEKGKDVELRCDPISGHTALYWYRQSLGQGLEFLIYFQGNSAPDKSGLPSDRFSAERTGGSVSTLTIQRTQQEDSAVYLCASSPSSGSYNEQFFGPGTRLTVL.

In this sample, this clone turned up a few times. The rearrangement uses TRBV7-2 and TRBJ2-2; D possibly corresponds to TRBD1 (6 bases). Trimming took 3 bases from V and 9 from J, leaving 14 bases between them. Germline loops: CDR1 SGHTA, CDR2 FQGNSA. The CDR3 is made up of 14 amino acids. CDR3 nucleotides: TGTGCCAGCAGCTTCGCACAGGGTCCCAGGGAGCTGTTTTTT. Its protein is CASSFAQGPRELFF. The complete variable domain, with remaining parts taken from reference TRBV7-2 and TRBJ2-2, reads GAGVSQSPSNKVTEKGKDVELRCDPISGHTALYWYRQSLGQGLEFLIYFQGNSAPDKSGLPSDRFSAERTGGSVSTLTIQRTQQEDSAVYLCASSFAQGPRELFFGEGSRLTVL.

This clone was seen more than once but under ten times. V usage is TRBV5-1 and J usage is TRBJ1-3, with 7 bases matching TRBD1. CDR3 length: 15 amino acids. Germline CDR1 is SGHRS and CDR2 is YFSETQ. J lost 2 bases, V lost 0 bases, and 2 bases had no gene match. CDR3 bases: TGCGCCAGCAGCTTGGGGGACAGCACTGGAAACACCATATATTTT. Residues: CASSLGDSTGNTIYF.

This clone appeared a few times. The chain joins TRBV7-9 to TRBJ2-1; 7 nucleotides agree with TRBD2. This CDR3 comprises 13 residues. Germline CDR1 reads SEHNR; CDR2 reads FQNEAQ (reference sequence). After removal of 10 bases from V and 1 base from J, the junction contained 4 bases not matched to a gene. Here the CDR3 reads CATLGLSYNEQFF. The CDR3 coding sequence is TGTGCCACCCTGGGACTATCCTACAATGAGCAGTTCTTC.

The gene calls are TRBV7-3 and TRBJ2-7; 8 nucleotides line up with TRBD1. The CDR3 consists of 15 residues. Germline CDR1 is SGHTA and CDR2 is FQGTGA. V was clipped by 1 base and J by 3 bases; unmatched bases: 5. In DNA, the CDR3 is TGTGCCAGCAGCTTAAGGACAGGGATTGACTACGAGCAGTACTTC. It yields the protein CASSLRTGIDYEQYF.

This clone turned up a few times. The V gene is TRBV4-3, the J gene TRBJ2-1, with 11 bases aligning to TRBD2. The junction had 11 bases not matched to a gene; V was cut back by 7 bases and J by 9 bases. Germline CDR1 is LGHNA and CDR2 is YSLEER. There are 15 residues in the CDR3. The CDR3 DNA reads TGCGCCAGCAAAAATATGCTAGCGGGAGGAGGTGAGCAGTTCTTC. It specifies CASKNMLAGGGEQFF.

This chain links TRBV5-1 with TRBJ2-7; 9 bases agree with TRBD1. Germline assignment: CDR1 SGHRS and CDR2 YFSETQ. With V trimmed by 4 bases and J by 2 bases, 7 bases remained unmatched. This CDR3 spans 15 amino acids. The CDR3 is CASSEGTGRTYEQYF. CDR3 sequence (DNA): TGCGCCAGCAGCGAAGGGACAGGGCGAACCTACGAGCAGTACTTC. The full variable domain, its missing parts supplied by reference TRBV5-1 and TRBJ2-7, is KAGVTQTPRYLIKTRGQQVTLSCSPISGHRSVSWYQQTPGQGLQFLFEYFSETQRNKGNFPGRFSGRQFSNSRSEMNVSTLELGDSALYLCASSEGTGRTYEQYFGPGTRLTVT.

The chain's CDR3 is CASSPGQVAYNEQFF. The CDR3 DNA is TGTGCCAGCTCACCGGGACAGGTGGCCTACAATGAGCAGTTCTTC. This chain connects TRBV18 to TRBJ2-1; TRBD1 agrees at 8 bases. Germline CDR1 KGHSH, CDR2 LQKENI. CDR3 length equals 15 residues. V gave up 3 bases and J gave up 2 bases; unmatched junction bases: 3.

The chain carries TRBV28 and TRBJ2-7; 9 nucleotides agree with TRBD2. The V segment lost 6 bases and the J segment 1 base; nucleotides outside the gene matches: 7. The CDR3 has 15 amino acids. The germline CDR1 and CDR2 sequences are MDHEN and SYDVKM. The CDR3 DNA reads as TGTGCCAGCAGGATTAGCGGGAGTTCTTCCTACGAGCAGTACTTC. It encodes CASRISGSSSYEQYF. The variable domain in full, completed from reference TRBV28 and TRBJ2-7, reads DVKVTQSSRYLVKRTGEKVFLECVQDMDHENMFWYRQDPGLGLRLIYFSYDVKMKEKGDIPEGYSVSREKKERFSLILESASTNQTSMYLCASRISGSSSYEQYFGPGTRLTVT.

This clone was seen only a few times. The genes are TRBV14 and TRBJ2-3; D call uncertain. The CDR3 totals 13 residues. Germline CDR1 SGHDN, CDR2 FVKESK. The V gene lost 0 bases and the J gene lost 4 bases, with 5 bases spanning the gap. The DNA for the CDR3 is TGTGCCAGCAGCCAAGACCGTCCAGATACGCAGTATTTT. Its protein is CASSQDRPDTQYF.

Only a few counts were recorded for this clone. This sequence joins TRBV10-3 and TRBJ2-3, with no clear D. The V gene's germline CDR1 is ENHRY and CDR2 SYGVKD. V gave up 5 bases and J gave up 2 bases, with 8 bases separating them. The CDR3 runs 13 residues. The CDR3 bases are TGTGCCATCAGTAAGCTATTCACAGATACGCAGTATTTT. This gives the protein CAISKLFTDTQYF.